The sequence of this T cell receptor (beta chain) was determined in a study of blood T cell repertoires in COVID-19. Seattle's enrolled individuals joined amid active infection and were then monitored longitudinally. Data came from immunoSEQ multiplex PCR; TCRdb stores just in-frame clones and leaves some out. The table lists about 340,000 clones, about 88% of them singletons. V shed 0 bases and J 5 bases; nucleotides not matched to a gene: 3. Germline-derived CDR1 and CDR2 are ENHRY and SYGVKD. This CDR3 has 14 amino acids. Sequencing input: peripheral blood. The chain links TRBV10-3 to TRBJ1-1, with TRBD1 matching 7 bases. This receptor was identified in a woman aged 55-75 years with COVID-19, enrolled during active disease. CDR3 DNA sequence: TGTGCCATCAGTGAGTCAGCAGGGGGAACTGAAGCTTTCTTT. Translated, it gives CAISESAGGTEAFF.